These T cell receptor beta chains were read from a single sample in a study of type 1 regulatory T cells. These receptors have no identified antigens. TCRdb fed the reads into MiXCR, producing one record per CDR3 protein. The sample comprises some 20,000 distinct CDR3 sequences, 40% to 55% of which are singletons, and roughly 5% rests with the top ten. The sample comprised cultured T cells, either the whole culture or a sorted T cell fraction (not recorded which). The receptors here all came from a human donor in good health. The CDR3 runs from the conserved cysteine through the conserved F or W. The D gene is left open where the match is weak. Size is omitted from some rows. Given values are once, few, many or a class for expanded clones.

j_call d_call cdr3_length v_call clone_size cdr3_nt cdr3_aa
TRBJ1-5 NA 17 TRBV6-1 few TGTGCCAGCAGTGAATTGGGACGGGTATTCAGCAATCAGCCCCAGCATTTT CASSELGRVFSNQPQHF
TRBJ1-2 TRBD1 14 TRBV5-6 NA TGTGCCGGCAGCTTGGGGGGGACAGGGTTTGGCTACACCTTC CAGSLGGTGFGYTF
TRBJ1-2 NA 14 TRBV28 NA TGTGCCAGCAGTTCACAGCCGGGCGCCACTGGCTACACCTTC CASSSQPGATGYTF
TRBJ2-1 TRBD1 14 TRBV4-3 medium-sized TGCGCCAGCAGCCAACGGGACAGTTACAATGAGCAGTTCTTC CASSQRDSYNEQFF
TRBJ2-2 NA 13 TRBV5-1 NA TGCGCCAGCAGTCGGGGAGAGGCCGGGGAGCTGTTTTTT CASSRGEAGELFF
TRBJ2-1 NA 13 TRBV25-1 NA TGTGCCAGCAGTGAGGGGACAATGGGTGAGCAGTTCTTC CASSEGTMGEQFF
TRBJ2-7 TRBD2 14 TRBV20-1 NA TGCAGTGCTATTAGCGGGGGCCCTCCCTACGAGCAGTACTTC CSAISGGPPYEQYF
TRBJ2-1 TRBD1 15 TRBV27 medium-sized TGTGCCAGCAGCCTCAGGGACAGGGTGTCCAATGAGCAGTTCTTC CASSLRDRVSNEQFF
TRBJ2-1 TRBD2 16 TRBV7-9 NA TGTGCCAGCAGCCCACGGGAAATAGCGGGGGGGGATGAGCAGTTCTTC CASSPREIAGGDEQFF
TRBJ1-5 TRBD1 16 TRBV6-5 medium-sized TGTGCCAGCAGTCCCCGGGACAGGGGATTTGGTCAGCCCCAGCATTTT CASSPRDRGFGQPQHF
TRBJ1-1 TRBD1 16 TRBV7-2 NA TGTGCCAGCAGCTTCAGGGACAGGGGTAGGCACACTGAAGCTTTCTTT CASSFRDRGRHTEAFF
TRBJ2-3 NA 12 TRBV12-3/TRBV12-4 medium-sized TGTGCCAGCCAGGGGATCACAGATACGCAGTATTTT CASQGITDTQYF
TRBJ1-1 TRBD1 15 TRBV10-3 NA TGTGCCATCAGTGAGCCGTCGACAGGGCGCACTGAAGCTTTCTTT CAISEPSTGRTEAFF
TRBJ2-1 TRBD1 15 TRBV7-2 NA TGTGCCAGCAGCCCTATGAGGGGGACAGGGGTTGAGCAGTTCTTC CASSPMRGTGVEQFF
TRBJ2-7 TRBD2 15 TRBV10-1 NA TGCGCCAGCAGTCCTGGACTAGCGGGGCCCTACGAGCAGTACTTC CASSPGLAGPYEQYF
TRBJ2-6 NA 18 TRBV13 few TGTGCCAGCAGCTTCCGGTACAGCTTTAACTCTGGGGCCAACGTCCTGACTTTC CASSFRYSFNSGANVLTF
TRBJ1-5 TRBD1 16 TRBV7-2 NA TGTGCCAGCAGCAAAGGCCGGGACAGGGAAGGTCAGCCCCAGCATTTT CASSKGRDREGQPQHF
TRBJ2-3 NA 12 TRBV20-1 medium-sized TGCAGTGCTAAACAGGGCACAGATACGCAGTATTTT CSAKQGTDTQYF
TRBJ1-4 NA 11 TRBV12-3/TRBV12-4 NA TGTACCAGCAGTTTTCGGGAAAAACTGTTTTTT CTSSFREKLFF
TRBJ1-4 NA 14 TRBV20-1 NA TGCAGTGCCTTCCCGACAGCAACTAATGAAAAACTGTTTTTT CSAFPTATNEKLFF
TRBJ2-1 NA 15 TRBV10-3 NA TGTGCCATCGGCCGGGCGGCGGGTTCCTACAATGAGCAGTTCTTC CAIGRAAGSYNEQFF
TRBJ2-5 NA 16 TRBV19 few TGTGCCAGTAGTATAGGCGGGGTAGGAAACCAAGAGACCCAGTACTTC CASSIGGVGNQETQYF
TRBJ2-7 TRBD2 17 TRBV20-1 NA TGCAGTGCTAGAGTAGCGGGGGGGTTTGGGGTCTCCTACGAGCAGTACTTC CSARVAGGFGVSYEQYF
TRBJ1-6 NA 15 TRBV14 NA TGTGCCAGCAGCCAAGACGGCGCGGGGAATTCACCCCTCCACTTT CASSQDGAGNSPLHF
TRBJ2-3 NA 16 TRBV5-1 NA TGCGCCAGCAGCGGTCAGGGGATTCTTAGCACAGATACGCAGTATTTT CASSGQGILSTDTQYF
TRBJ1-1 NA 13 TRBV12-3/TRBV12-4 few TGTGCCAGCAGTTTCCGCAGGGACACTGAAGCTTTCTTT CASSFRRDTEAFF
TRBJ1-5 NA 12 TRBV20-1 few TGCAGTGCTAGGGGGCCCAATCAGCCCCAGCATTTT CSARGPNQPQHF
TRBJ2-7 NA 15 TRBV7-9 NA TGTGCCAGCAGCTACTACCCAGGGGCCTCCTACGAGCAGTACTTC CASSYYPGASYEQYF
TRBJ2-1 NA 11 TRBV5-1 NA TGCGCCAGCAGGGGGGAGAGTGAGCAGTTCTTC CASRGESEQFF
TRBJ2-7 TRBD2 17 TRBV27 NA TGTGCCAGCAGTTTAGGGCTGACTAGCGGGGGGTACTACGAGCAGTACTTC CASSLGLTSGGYYEQYF
TRBJ2-7 TRBD2 15 TRBV10-3 NA TGTGCCATCAGTGCCCTAGCGGGGGGGCCCTACGAGCAGTACTTC CAISALAGGPYEQYF
TRBJ2-7 TRBD2 12 TRBV20-1 once TGCAGTGCTAGGGGGGGGGTCTACGAGCAGTACTTC CSARGGVYEQYF
TRBJ1-1 NA 12 TRBV29-1 NA TGCAGCGCCGTGGGGGGGCATACTGAAGCTTTCTTT CSAVGGHTEAFF